The 21 T cell receptor beta chains in this list originate from one sample, sequenced in a study of T cells after yellow fever vaccination. One entry per CDR3 protein, called by TCRdb with MiXCR from the 5' RACE reads. The sample comprises 310,000 or so distinct CDR3 sequences, roughly 3.5% of which are singletons, and roughly a quarter rests with the top ten. The source material was PBMCs, sampled on the day of the yellow fever booster vaccination. The receptor source for this set is a man between 18 and 29 years old who received the YFV17D yellow fever vaccine.

Many counts were recorded for this clonotype. The J gene is TRBJ1-1, the V gene TRBV7-9, with TRBD1 as a possible D gene (5 bases). V was clipped by 1 base and J by 0 bases, with 9 bases between them. Germline CDR1 SEHNR, CDR2 FQNEAQ (reference sequence). This CDR3 spans 15 amino acids. The CDR3, as DNA: TGTGCCAGCAGCTTAGTTGCGGGGCTGAACACTGAAGCTTTCTTT. Translated: CASSLVAGLNTEAFF.

V gene TRBV7-9 combines with J gene TRBJ1-2, with 7 nucleotides matching TRBD1. CDR3 length: 20 residues. CDR1 and CDR2 from the germline V gene are SEHNR and FQNEAQ (reference sequence). Trimming cost V 5 bases and J 6 bases; bases outside gene matches: 27. The CDR3 is CASSPRQGVSIEIAGHGYTF. In DNA form, the CDR3 reads TGTGCCAGCAGCCCACGACAGGGAGTTAGTATAGAGATTGCTGGCCATGGCTACACCTTC.

At least ten counts were recorded for this clonotype. The rearrangement joins TRBV29-1 to TRBJ2-3; D might be TRBD2 (6 bases). The length of the CDR3 is 12 residues. V gave up 6 bases and J gave up 5 bases, with 12 bases separating them. Germline V gives CDR1 SQVTM, CDR2 ANQGSEA. The CDR3 nucleotides are TGCAGCGTGCCCACCGGGGGAGATACGCAGTATTTT. This translates into CSVPTGGDTQYF.

This clonotype was detected only a few times. This chain joins TRBV4-2 and TRBJ1-1, with a tentative D call TRBD1 (5 bases). Germline values: CDR1 LGHNA, CDR2 YNFKEQ. The CDR3 sequence is 14 residues long. Between the trimmed V and J ends, which lost 0 bases and 3 bases, there was a span of 8 bases. Here the CDR3 DNA reads TGTGCCAGCAGCCAAGACTGGGGGTACACTGAAGCTTTCTTT. Protein product: CASSQDWGYTEAFF.

This clonotype has only a few counts. As DNA, the CDR3 is TGTGCCAGCAGCCGGACAGGGGGGGTTCAGAACACTGAAGCTTTCTTT. Amino acid sequence: CASSRTGGVQNTEAFF. The chain has TRBV3-1 and TRBJ1-1, with 10 bases that match TRBD1. This CDR3 comprises 16 residues. From germline, CDR1 is LGHDT and CDR2 YNNKEL (reference sequence). V trimming: 4 bases; J trimming: 1 base; junction bases outside the gene matches: 6.

The V gene is TRBV12-3 or TRBV12-4, the J gene TRBJ2-1; D uncertain. Deletions cut 5 bases from V and 2 bases from J, with 7 bases between. CDR3 length: 13 amino acids. This CDR3 reads CASSVRAYNEQFF. The CDR3, as DNA: TGTGCCAGCAGTGTTAGGGCCTACAATGAGCAGTTCTTC.

This clonotype was observed at least ten times. The CDR3 bases are TGTGCCAGCAGCCCCTGGACGGACCAGGCAGATACGCAGTATTTT. It encodes CASSPWTDQADTQYF. The V call is TRBV7-2, the J call TRBJ2-3; unclear D gene. V was trimmed by 5 bases and J by 4 bases, leaving 16 bases between them. Germline V gives CDR1 SGHTA, CDR2 FQGNSA. This CDR3 is built from 15 residues.

This clonotype was counted at least ten times. The chain combines TRBV5-1 with TRBJ2-3; tentative D call: TRBD1 (6 bases). Germline-derived CDR1 and CDR2 are SGHRS and YFSETQ. Trimming removed 1 base from V and 4 bases from J, with 19 bases in between. The CDR3 totals 17 residues. This chain's CDR3 is CASSLFGVRGLADTQYF. Written as DNA, the CDR3 is TGCGCCAGCAGCTTGTTCGGAGTCAGGGGTTTAGCAGATACGCAGTATTTT.

This clonotype was detected ten times or more. The rearrangement links TRBV7-2 to TRBJ1-6, with 9 nucleotides matching TRBD1. The germline gives CDR1 SGHTA, CDR2 FQGNSA. The CDR3 consists of 15 residues. V shed 5 bases, J shed 8 bases, and the junction held 7 bases outside the gene matches. CDR3 bases: TGTGCCAGCAGCCTAGAGGGACAGGGATATTCACCCCTCCACTTT. Its protein is CASSLEGQGYSPLHF.

This chain joins TRBV12-3 or TRBV12-4 and TRBJ1-5, with TRBD1 matching 7 bases. V shed 6 bases and J 0 bases; nucleotides not matched to a gene: 5. The CDR3 is 15 amino acids. CDR3 region: CASSSDRDSNQPQHF. The CDR3 coding sequence is TGTGCCAGCAGCAGTGACAGGGATAGCAATCAGCCCCAGCATTTT.

This clonotype occurred many times. The CDR3 DNA sequence: TGTGCCAGCACTCTGACAGGGGGAAACACTGAAGCTTTCTTT. Its translation is CASTLTGGNTEAFF. The rearrangement uses TRBV27 and TRBJ1-1; 9 bases line up with TRBD1. The germline CDR1 and CDR2 sequences are MNHEY and SMNVEV (reference sequence). Trimming at V came to 7 bases and at J to 2 bases, leaving 5 bases not matched to a gene. The CDR3 is 14 residues long.

This clonotype was detected ten times or more. The rearrangement joins TRBV20-1 to TRBJ2-6; D not certain. The CDR3 totals 13 residues. CDR1 and CDR2 from the germline V gene are DFQATT and SNEGSKA (reference sequence). Between the trimmed V and J ends, which lost 6 bases and 1 base, there was a span of 7 bases. The CDR3 DNA sequence: TGCAGTGCCCTAAAATCTGGGGCCAACGTCCTGACTTTC. It encodes CSALKSGANVLTF.

The genes are TRBV6-2 or TRBV6-3 and TRBJ2-7; 7 positions agree with TRBD2. CDR3 size: 13 residues. Germline-derived CDR1 and CDR2 are MNHEY and SVGEGT. With V trimmed by 6 bases and J by 6 bases, 8 bases remained unmatched. The CDR3 region has the DNA TGTGCCAGCAGGCGCAGCGGGGAGGTCGAGCAGTACGTC. The encoded protein is CASRRSGEVEQYV.

This chain uses TRBV13 with TRBJ2-3; a possible D gene is TRBD2 (6 bases). Deletions cut 5 bases from V and 2 bases from J, with 17 bases between. Germline V gene sequence: CDR1 PRHDT, CDR2 FYEKMQ (reference sequence). The CDR3 runs 16 residues. The CDR3 is CASSPVRDSNTDTQYF. The CDR3 DNA reads as TGTGCCAGCAGCCCAGTCCGGGACTCGAACACAGATACGCAGTATTTT.

At least ten counts were recorded for this clonotype. V and J are TRBV6-4 and TRBJ2-1; D may be TRBD2 (6 bases). V dropped 2 bases and J dropped 4 bases, with 12 bases sitting between them. Germline V gene sequence: CDR1 MRHNA, CDR2 SNTAGT. The CDR3 covers 15 residues. In nucleotides, the CDR3 is TGTGCCAGCAGTGACCAACGAGGAGGGTACAATGAGCAGTTCTTC. Translated: CASSDQRGGYNEQFF.

At least ten counts were recorded for this clonotype. V and J are TRBV7-6 and TRBJ2-3; the D is unclear. Trimming shortened V by 7 bases and J by 7 bases, and 9 bases separated the two germline ends. The CDR3 contains 11 residues. Germline CDR1 is SGHVS and CDR2 is FNYEAQ. The CDR3 sequence is CASTEGYTQYF. DNA of the CDR3: TGTGCCAGCACCGAAGGTTATACGCAGTATTTT.

In DNA form, the CDR3 reads TGTGCCAGTAGTTTATCCTACAGGGATACTACGAGCTCCTACAATGAGCAGTTCTTC. The encoded protein is CASSLSYRDTTSSYNEQFF. The chain joins TRBV19 to TRBJ2-1, with D perhaps matching TRBD1 (6 bases). Germline values: CDR1 LNHDA, CDR2 SQIVND (reference sequence). The CDR3 is 19 residues long. Trimming took 5 bases from V and 0 from J, leaving 23 bases between them.

Regarding this clonotype: A much larger clone sits a single nucleotide away, making a read error possible. The chain recombines TRBV7-6 with TRBJ1-1, with D possibly matching TRBD1 (5 bases). The CDR3 is 13 amino acids. The germline V and J ends were trimmed by 5 bases and 6 bases, with 13 bases remaining between them. The germline V gene has CDR1 SGHVS and CDR2 FNYEAQ. CDR3 protein: CASSQGLDSEAFF. CDR3 sequence (DNA): TGTGCCAGCAGCCAGGGCTTGGACTCTGAAGCTTTCTTT.

A few counts support this clonotype. The DNA for the CDR3 is TGTGCCAGCAGCCTGTCCGGGACAGGGGTAATAAACACCGGGGAGCTGTTTTTT. It specifies CASSLSGTGVINTGELFF. The chain links TRBV7-9 to TRBJ2-2; 10 nucleotides agree with TRBD1. CDR3 length equals 18 residues. Germline-derived CDR1 and CDR2 are SEHNR and FQNEAQ (reference sequence). V shed 5 bases and J 2 bases; nucleotides not matched to a gene: 11.

This clonotype was seen at least ten times. This chain connects TRBV5-1 to TRBJ2-3; D is possibly TRBD1 (6 bases). The V and J ends lost 4 bases and 5 bases respectively, with 14 bases between them. Germline V lookup: CDR1 SGHRS, CDR2 YFSETQ. CDR3 size: 14 residues. The CDR3 bases are TGCGCCAGCAGCCCCTTACAGGGAGAAGATACGCAGTATTTT. Its translation is CASSPLQGEDTQYF.

This clonotype was found many times. The chain is built from TRBV7-2 and TRBJ2-5; 8 bases are shared with TRBD1. Germline V CDR1 and CDR2: SGHTA, FQGNSA. CDR3 length: 14 amino acids. With 5 bases clipped from V and 3 bases from J, the junction kept 5 bases outside the gene matches. In DNA form, the CDR3 reads TGTGCCAGCAGCGTGGACAGGGTGGAAGAGACCCAGTACTTC. Protein product: CASSVDRVEETQYF.